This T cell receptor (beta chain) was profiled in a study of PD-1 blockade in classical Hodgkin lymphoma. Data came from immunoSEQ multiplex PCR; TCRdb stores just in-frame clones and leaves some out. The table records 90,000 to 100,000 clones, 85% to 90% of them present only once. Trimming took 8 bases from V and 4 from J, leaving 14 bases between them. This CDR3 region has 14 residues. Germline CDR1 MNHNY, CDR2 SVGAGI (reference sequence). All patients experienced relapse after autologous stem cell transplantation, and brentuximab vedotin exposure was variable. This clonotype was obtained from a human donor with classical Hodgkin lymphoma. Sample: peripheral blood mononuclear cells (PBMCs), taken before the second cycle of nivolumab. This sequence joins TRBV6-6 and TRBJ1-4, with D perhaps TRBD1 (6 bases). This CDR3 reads CASALGQNNEKLFF. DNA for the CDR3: TGTGCCAGCGCGTTAGGACAGAATAATGAAAAACTGTTTTTT.